This T cell receptor (beta chain) was documented in a study of CD8 T cells in Susac syndrome. The CDR3 runs to 13 residues. Per the germline V gene, CDR1 is SNHLY and CDR2 is FYNNEI. The V gene lost 3 bases and the J gene lost 6 bases, with 11 bases spanning the gap. RNA in amounts of roughly 0.5 to 1 ug was reverse transcribed with random hexamers. TCRdb reanalysed the immunoSEQ multiplex PCR reads using MiXCR and keeps one entry per CDR3 protein. Of under 550,000 distinct CDR3 sequences listed, around 85% are singletons. The receptor comes from a human donor with multiple sclerosis. The V and J genes are TRBV2 and TRBJ1-2, with D perhaps matching TRBD1 (6 bases). Input material: CD8+ T cells from PBMCs. CDR3 bases: TGTGCCAGCAGTGATGACAGGAGTAATGGCTACACCTTC. This gives the protein CASSDDRSNGYTF.